This TCR beta chain was sequenced for a study of cytomegalovirus exposure and HLA in healthy donors. Method: immunoSEQ multiplex PCR; TCRdb's copy keeps in-frame clones and lacks some. This repertoire shows tens of thousands of clones, 90% to 95% found once; its top ten account for 0.69%. Germline CDR1 reads LNHNV; CDR2 reads YYDKDF (reference sequence). This CDR3 comprises 15 residues. The V and J ends lost 1 base and 5 bases, in that order; junction bases with no gene match: 6. Findings and limits, study-wide: The classifier reportedly diagnosed cytomegalovirus status with high specificity and sensitivity.

A remark on this clone: Antigen unknown.

The rearrangement uses TRBV15 and TRBJ2-3; 7 bases align to TRBD2. Material: PBMCs. This clonotype was sampled from a woman aged 18 to 35 in good health and CMV-seronegative. As DNA, the CDR3 is TGTGCCACCAGCAGAGCCAGCGGGAATGTAGATACGCAGTATTTT. Amino acids: CATSRASGNVDTQYF.